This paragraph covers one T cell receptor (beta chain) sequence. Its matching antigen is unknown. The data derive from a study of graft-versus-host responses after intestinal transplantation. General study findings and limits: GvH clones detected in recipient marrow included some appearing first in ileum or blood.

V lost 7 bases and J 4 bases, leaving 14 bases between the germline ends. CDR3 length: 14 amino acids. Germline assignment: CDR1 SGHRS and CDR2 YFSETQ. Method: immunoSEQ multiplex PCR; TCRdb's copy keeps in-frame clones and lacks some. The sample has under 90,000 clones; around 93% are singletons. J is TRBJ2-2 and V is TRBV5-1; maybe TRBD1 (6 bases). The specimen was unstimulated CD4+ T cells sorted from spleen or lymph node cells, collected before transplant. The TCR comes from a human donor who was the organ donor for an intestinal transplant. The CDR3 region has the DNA TGCGCCAGCGGCGGACAGCAATCCACCGGGGAGCTGTTTTTT. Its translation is CASGGQQSTGELFF.